The clone carrying this T cell receptor (beta chain) has at least ten counts. Its cognate antigen is unknown. The germline V gene encodes CDR1 SGHDT and CDR2 YYEEEE. The CDR3 has 17 residues. V lost 4 bases and J lost 3, with 22 bases in between. TCRdb independently ran MiXCR on the RACE reads; one entry per CDR3 protein. The table includes tens of thousands of distinct CDR3 sequences, approximately 12% detected once. The time point here: patch test 1, 2 weeks after DPC sensitization. Sample treatment: therapeutic diphenylcyclopropenone sensitization with weekly scalp DPC. Venepuncture was done earlier than the placement of each patch test. The data are from a study of human T cells and chemical hapten exposure. General observations from the study: Patch test score was positively correlated with the counts of PT1 expanded TCRs.

The chain links TRBV5-6 to TRBJ1-2, with no clear D. This sequence was found in a woman in her sixties or seventies with alopecia areata. Some clones in this sample may be carry-over from other donors' samples. This sample comprised whole blood, obtained in connection with sensitization to the hapten diphenylcyclopropenone (DPC). The CDR3 nucleotides read TGTGCCAGCAGCCCCCGCGTCCCCAAGTGGAGGGACTATGGCTACACCTTC. Amino acids: CASSPRVPKWRDYGYTF. The variable domain in full, with the rest retrieved from reference TRBV5-6 and TRBJ1-2, is DAGVTQSPTHLIKTRGQQVTLRCSPKSGHDTVSWYQQALGQGPQFIFQYYEEEERQRGNFPDRFSGHQFPNYSSELNVNALLLGDSALYLCASSPRVPKWRDYGYTFGSGTRLTVV.